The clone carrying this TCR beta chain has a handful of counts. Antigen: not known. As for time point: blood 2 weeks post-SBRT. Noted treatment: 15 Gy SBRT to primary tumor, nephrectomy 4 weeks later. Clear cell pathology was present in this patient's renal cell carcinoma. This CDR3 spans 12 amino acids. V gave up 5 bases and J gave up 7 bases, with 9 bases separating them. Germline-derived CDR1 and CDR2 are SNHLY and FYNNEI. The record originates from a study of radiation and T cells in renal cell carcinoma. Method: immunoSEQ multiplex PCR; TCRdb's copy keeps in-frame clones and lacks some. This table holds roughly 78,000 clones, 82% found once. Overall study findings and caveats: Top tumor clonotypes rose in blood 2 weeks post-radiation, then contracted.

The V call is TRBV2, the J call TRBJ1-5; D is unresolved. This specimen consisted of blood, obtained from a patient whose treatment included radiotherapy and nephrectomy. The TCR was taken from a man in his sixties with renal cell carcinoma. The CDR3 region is CASSPNTQPQHF. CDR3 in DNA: TGTGCCAGCAGTCCCAATACACAGCCCCAGCATTTT.